Listed below are T cell receptor beta chains from one sample, sequenced in a study of beta chain features in type 1 diabetes. Here immunoSEQ multiplex PCR was the method, and the copy in TCRdb shows in-frame clones only, minus some. Seen here are approximately 38,000 clones, around 49% observed once, and the top ten hold roughly 0.7%. The sequencing input was central memory CD4+ T cells from blood. These receptors all come from a woman between 18 and 29 years old in good health. Each CDR3 is given with its conserved first and last residue. The order of the fields is D gene, V gene, J gene, clone size, CDR3 protein, CDR3 DNA. D genes are given only for firm matches. Clone size, where shown, is once, few, many, or a class for clones that have expanded.

D gene: .
V gene: TRBV30
J gene: TRBJ2-5
clone size: .
CDR3 protein: CAWSVLETQYF
CDR3 DNA: TGTGCCTGGAGCGTTTTGGAGACCCAGTACTTC

D gene: .
V gene: TRBV7-2
J gene: TRBJ1-2
clone size: few
CDR3 protein: CASSPRAGDYGYTF
CDR3 DNA: TGTGCCAGCAGCCCCCGGGCAGGGGACTATGGCTACACCTTC

D gene: TRBD2
V gene: TRBV7-2
J gene: TRBJ2-7
clone size: medium-sized
CDR3 protein: CASGPLAGGYEQYF
CDR3 DNA: TGTGCCAGCGGACCCCTAGCGGGAGGCTACGAGCAGTACTTC

D gene: .
V gene: TRBV4-1
J gene: TRBJ2-3
clone size: few
CDR3 protein: CASSPHTDTQYF
CDR3 DNA: TGCGCCAGCAGCCCACACACAGATACGCAGTATTTT

D gene: .
V gene: TRBV7-6
J gene: TRBJ2-7
clone size: .
CDR3 protein: CASSLGQKSYEQYF
CDR3 DNA: TGTGCCAGCAGCTTGGGGCAGAAATCTTACGAGCAGTACTTC

D gene: .
V gene: TRBV14
J gene: TRBJ1-1
clone size: .
CDR3 protein: CASSQGGGSNTEAFF
CDR3 DNA: TGTGCCAGCAGCCAAGGGGGGGGGAGTAACACTGAAGCTTTCTTT

D gene: TRBD1
V gene: TRBV10-2
J gene: TRBJ1-3
clone size: .
CDR3 protein: CASRIGQGSSGNTIYF
CDR3 DNA: TGCGCCAGCAGAATAGGACAGGGGAGCTCTGGAAACACCATATATTTT

D gene: .
V gene: TRBV6-5
J gene: TRBJ1-5
clone size: .
CDR3 protein: CASQEAGPGKPQHF
CDR3 DNA: TGTGCCAGTCAGGAGGCGGGGCCGGGGAAGCCCCAGCATTTT

D gene: TRBD1
V gene: TRBV6-1
J gene: TRBJ1-2
clone size: .
CDR3 protein: CASQDRNYGYTF
CDR3 DNA: TGTGCCAGCCAGGACAGGAACTATGGCTACACCTTC

D gene: .
V gene: TRBV7-9
J gene: TRBJ2-7
clone size: many
CDR3 protein: CASSLFGMEQYF
CDR3 DNA: TGTGCCAGCAGCTTATTCGGGATGGAGCAGTACTTC

D gene: .
V gene: TRBV6-1
J gene: TRBJ2-1
clone size: .
CDR3 protein: CASRHRDAYNEQFF
CDR3 DNA: TGTGCCAGCAGGCACAGGGATGCCTACAATGAGCAGTTCTTC

D gene: TRBD1
V gene: TRBV14
J gene: TRBJ2-7
clone size: .
CDR3 protein: CASSREIWTGDKQYF
CDR3 DNA: TGTGCCAGCAGCCGAGAGATTTGGACAGGAGATAAGCAGTACTTC

D gene: TRBD1
V gene: TRBV6-4
J gene: TRBJ2-1
clone size: .
CDR3 protein: CASSPTGQGSYNEQFF
CDR3 DNA: TGTGCCAGCAGCCCCACTGGACAGGGGTCCTACAATGAGCAGTTCTTC

D gene: .
V gene: TRBV11-2
J gene: TRBJ2-1
clone size: few
CDR3 protein: CASSLEIRDNEQFF
CDR3 DNA: TGTGCCAGCAGCTTAGAAATCCGGGACAATGAGCAGTTCTTC

D gene: TRBD1
V gene: TRBV19
J gene: TRBJ1-2
clone size: .
CDR3 protein: CASNSGQGAYGYTF
CDR3 DNA: TGTGCCAGTAACTCTGGACAGGGGGCGTATGGCTACACCTTC

D gene: .
V gene: TRBV5-1
J gene: TRBJ1-6
clone size: .
CDR3 protein: CASSFYSQGSSPLHF
CDR3 DNA: TGCGCCAGCAGCTTTTATTCCCAGGGGAGTTCACCCCTCCACTTT

D gene: .
V gene: TRBV23-1
J gene: TRBJ1-4
clone size: few
CDR3 protein: CASSHRQLVNEKLFF
CDR3 DNA: TGCGCCAGCAGTCATAGACAGTTGGTTAATGAAAAACTGTTTTTT

D gene: .
V gene: TRBV5-1
J gene: TRBJ2-5
clone size: .
CDR3 protein: CASSSGAYQETQYF
CDR3 DNA: TGCGCCAGCAGCTCAGGGGCCTACCAAGAGACCCAGTACTTC

D gene: TRBD2
V gene: TRBV13
J gene: TRBJ2-7
clone size: .
CDR3 protein: CASSQLAGAYEQYF
CDR3 DNA: TGTGCCAGCAGCCAACTAGCGGGGGCCTACGAGCAGTACTTC

D gene: TRBD1
V gene: TRBV5-4
J gene: TRBJ1-1
clone size: .
CDR3 protein: CASSLDRGGVAEAFF
CDR3 DNA: TGTGCCAGCAGCTTGGACAGGGGTGGTGTCGCTGAAGCTTTCTTT

D gene: .
V gene: TRBV7-8
J gene: TRBJ2-1
clone size: once
CDR3 protein: CASSLAGASYNEQFF
CDR3 DNA: TGTGCCAGCAGCTTAGCGGGAGCCTCCTACAATGAGCAGTTCTTC

D gene: TRBD2
V gene: TRBV5-1
J gene: TRBJ2-5
clone size: few
CDR3 protein: CASSPRTSGAQETQYF
CDR3 DNA: TGCGCCAGCAGCCCGAGGACTAGCGGAGCGCAAGAGACCCAGTACTTC

D gene: .
V gene: TRBV7-9
J gene: TRBJ2-3
clone size: few
CDR3 protein: CASQFADTQYF
CDR3 DNA: TGTGCCAGCCAGTTCGCAGATACGCAGTATTTT

D gene: .
V gene: TRBV9
J gene: TRBJ2-7
clone size: few
CDR3 protein: CASSVAASSEQYF
CDR3 DNA: TGTGCCAGCAGCGTAGCGGCTAGCTCCGAGCAGTACTTC

D gene: .
V gene: TRBV6-5
J gene: TRBJ2-7
clone size: .
CDR3 protein: CASSRVDEQYF
CDR3 DNA: TGTGCCAGCAGCAGGGTCGACGAGCAGTACTTC

D gene: TRBD1
V gene: TRBV14
J gene: TRBJ1-1
clone size: .
CDR3 protein: CASSHSFTGQGRRMNTEAFF
CDR3 DNA: TGTGCCAGCAGCCATTCTTTTACCGGACAGGGGAGAAGGATGAACACTGAAGCTTTCTTT

D gene: TRBD1
V gene: TRBV19
J gene: TRBJ2-6
clone size: few
CDR3 protein: CASSPGRTGSSSGANVLTF
CDR3 DNA: TGTGCCAGTAGTCCCGGTCGGACAGGGTCAAGCTCTGGGGCCAACGTCCTGACTTTC

D gene: .
V gene: TRBV19
J gene: TRBJ2-1
clone size: few
CDR3 protein: CASSGLARGQNNEQFF
CDR3 DNA: TGTGCCAGTAGTGGCCTCGCGCGCGGACAAAACAATGAGCAGTTCTTC

D gene: TRBD1
V gene: TRBV19
J gene: TRBJ2-5
clone size: .
CDR3 protein: CASSGDRGKTQYF
CDR3 DNA: TGTGCCAGTAGTGGGGACAGGGGAAAGACCCAGTACTTC

D gene: .
V gene: TRBV19
J gene: TRBJ1-2
clone size: few
CDR3 protein: CASTTGKGGYTF
CDR3 DNA: TGTGCCAGTACCACAGGGAAAGGTGGCTACACCTTC

D gene: TRBD2
V gene: TRBV27
J gene: TRBJ2-1
clone size: few
CDR3 protein: CASSLSSGGAGEQFF
CDR3 DNA: TGTGCCAGCAGTTTATCCAGCGGGGGGGCCGGTGAGCAGTTCTTC

D gene: .
V gene: TRBV4-2
J gene: TRBJ1-5
clone size: .
CDR3 protein: CASSQDGREPQHF
CDR3 DNA: TGTGCCAGCAGCCAAGATGGCAGGGAGCCCCAGCATTTT

D gene: TRBD2
V gene: TRBV10-3
J gene: TRBJ2-5
clone size: few
CDR3 protein: CASGTSSETQYF
CDR3 DNA: TGTGCCTCCGGGACTAGCAGCGAGACCCAGTACTTC

D gene: .
V gene: TRBV7-3
J gene: TRBJ2-3
clone size: few
CDR3 protein: CASSKGGGDTQYF
CDR3 DNA: TGTGCCAGCAGCAAGGGGGGAGGGGATACGCAGTATTTT

D gene: TRBD1
V gene: TRBV30
J gene: TRBJ1-1
clone size: few
CDR3 protein: CAWTGGGVWTEAFF
CDR3 DNA: TGTGCCTGGACAGGGGGTGGGGTATGGACTGAAGCTTTCTTT

D gene: TRBD1
V gene: TRBV25-1
J gene: TRBJ1-1
clone size: .
CDR3 protein: CASSEDRGTLLRAFF
CDR3 DNA: TGTGCCAGCAGTGAGGACAGGGGGACGTTGCTCAGAGCTTTCTTT

D gene: TRBD1
V gene: TRBV15
J gene: TRBJ2-1
clone size: .
CDR3 protein: CATSRRDSFNEQFF
CDR3 DNA: TGTGCCACCAGCAGACGGGACAGTTTTAATGAGCAGTTCTTC